This T cell receptor (beta chain) was captured by sequencing in a study of CD8+ T cells in alopecia areata. Whole-study findings and limits: Lesional scalp, especially alopecia totalis/universalis, showed higher clonality than normal scalp.

The V end was cut by 0 bases, the J end by 0 bases, with 8 bases between. Per the germline V gene, CDR1 is SEHNR and CDR2 is FQNEAQ (reference sequence). The CDR3 sequence is 15 residues long. This clone was found many times. Antigen specificity is unknown. Other DNA sequences in the sample encode the same CDR3. RNA was isolated and reverse transcribed to cDNA, the sequencing template. Profiled with immunoSEQ multiplex PCR; TCRdb holds only in-frame clones, not every one. This sample yields over 80,000 clones, of which about 40% are seen a single time; roughly 18% belongs to the top ten. Treatment reported: oral pan-JAK inhibitor, 5-10 mg twice daily.

The sequence was collected from a human donor with alopecia areata. V usage is TRBV7-9 and J usage is TRBJ1-1; D remains ambiguous. Here the sequenced sample was CD8+ T cells sorted from blood, taken at week 24, from a patient treated with tofacitinib. CDR3 coding DNA: TGTGCCAGCAGCTTAGCGCAAGGGATGAACACTGAAGCTTTCTTT. As protein: CASSLAQGMNTEAFF.